This TCR beta chain was identified in a study of shared clonotypes between healthy human individuals (dated by TCRdb to about 2020). Some background on the complete study: Three men and two women, aged 18 to 49 years, made up the cohort. For each donor, CD4 naive and CD4 memory were each given three plates, CD8 naive was given two plates, and CD8 memory was given one plate. To estimate repertoire size and how much clonotype sharing occurs between individuals, the study deeply sequenced the blood TCR repertoires of a handful of healthy adults. Libraries were prepared and TCR repertoires were sequenced by different laboratories using diverse techniques, in order to increase sequencing depth and limit assay-specific biases. Per donor, leukapheresis produced somewhere between about 0.8 and 9 billion PBMCs. Points the paper makes about the study in general: When four donors were compared, the shared fraction of clonotypes was about 5% for naive CD4, around 3.6% for naive CD8, more than 2% for memory CD4, and under 0.5% for memory CD8. Clonotypes shared by all four sorted-subset donors showed higher generation probabilities than non-shared clonotypes. Even with the large sequencing depth, rarefaction of the sorted-subset datasets indicated that sequencing was incomplete. Larger estimated clonotype richness was generally found for naive subsets than for memory subsets. Based on pairwise subsampling, the degree of clonotype sharing among donors was expected to be affected by sequencing depth. Sampling was restricted to blood, and TCR repertoires in tissues likely differ from the TCR repertoires found in blood. The small number of donors limited the genetic and exposure-history diversity represented.

CDR1 and CDR2 are drawn from the germline V gene: MDHEN, SYDVKM. The CDR3 numbers 16 residues from cysteine through phenylalanine. Left in the record is the CDR3 DNA by itself, 48 bases read in frame from the first base. V ends up 1 base short and J 8 bases short, with an unmatched junction base count of 10. Donors were healthy HIV-negative adults with no recently reported acute infections or vaccinations. Every donor was a Caucasian adult residing in Nashville, Tennessee, USA. Magnetic negative selection was used to enrich CD4+ T cells, after which naive cells were positively selected on CD45RA and the negative fraction became the memory subset. Blood was collected by leukapheresis, and PBMCs were isolated by Ficoll-Histopaque density gradient centrifugation and then cryopreserved in liquid nitrogen vapor phase. Analytical flow cytometry was used to check the purity and quantity of each magnetically sorted T cell population. Each sorted fraction had its genomic DNA isolated and then quantified by UV absorbance on a Nanodrop 2000c.

Comments on this clone: Its antigen remains unidentified. No quality values exist for individual bases; no much larger clone is one base distant.

TCR CDR3 regions were amplified from genomic DNA by multiplex PCR using the deep immunoSEQ assay. Extracted genomic DNA from each cell subset was distributed evenly across all wells of several immunoSEQ 96-well plates, and each plate was treated as a replicate. For sorted subsets, each replicate PCR was loaded with approximately 190 ng genomic DNA, equivalent to about 30,000 T cell genomes. Purified libraries were quantified with a Qubit 3.0 fluorometer, sized on a Bioanalyzer 2100, and re-quantified with the KAPA Library Quantification kit. A separate single-read 150-cycle Illumina NextSeq 550 flow cell was used to sequence each immunoSEQ 96-well plate. Turning to the authors' computational methods: The immunoSEQ output contained only junctional sequences without quality scores, so filtering could not match that applied to full-length reads. To assign V/J genes and CDR3, sequences were annotated against IMGT germline references using PyIR, a Python wrapper for IgBLAST v1.9. Reads were filtered out if the reads had weak V/J assignments (E-value above 1e-6), no CDR3, stop codons, out-of-frame junctions, or ambiguous translated residues. V3J clonotypes were defined as sequences sharing an identical inferred V gene, J gene, and CDR3 amino acid sequence. To compute the percentage overlap between repertoires, the number of shared unique clonotypes was divided by the size of the smaller repertoire. Three approaches were used to assess repertoire richness: RTK rarefaction, the Chao1 estimator, and Recon v2.1 estimates of unobserved clonotypes. OLGA was used to compute generation probabilities for all TCRbeta clonotypes that the gDNA method yielded from a few donors. TCRdb provides this immuneACCESS table in a form limited to in-frame rearrangements. Some clones are lacking; in checked studies, under half of them reflect an unresolved V gene, and why the rest are absent is not known. The V and J calls and clone size are taken from that table; D and trimming were inferred from the DNA. Recorded for this sample are about a million clones; about 70% of them occurred a single time. The ten largest clonotypes hold about 1.5% of the sample.

Input material: memory CD4+ T cells sorted from blood. Taken with the paper, the label for cell subset or site translates to: CD45RA-negative fraction. The clonotype comes from a man aged 18-30 years in good health. The chain joins TRBV28 to TRBJ1-2; TRBD1 fits 10 bases in the junction. The bases read TGTGCCAGCAGTTTATTAGGCGACAGGGGGCGTGGAGGCTACACCTTC. It encodes CASSLLGDRGRGGYTF.